This entry lists 7 T cell receptor beta chains sequenced from one sample in a study of beta chain features in type 1 diabetes. Expressed TCRB transcripts were sequenced, since all the RNA that had been isolated was reverse transcribed. The repertoire was sequenced with immunoSEQ multiplex PCR; TCRdb's copy has only in-frame clones and lacks some. The table has 150,000 to 200,000 clones, less than 9.5% seen once. Sequencing input: central memory CD4+ T cells from blood. These receptor sequences come from a woman younger than 30 in good health.

This clone was observed at least ten times. This chain uses TRBV5-6 with TRBJ2-2, with D unresolved. Deletions cut 2 bases from V and 6 bases from J, with 8 bases between. CDR3 length: 13 residues. CDR1 is SGHDT and CDR2 is YYEEEE in the germline V gene. The CDR3 loop is CASSFNTPGELFF. Here the CDR3 DNA reads TGTGCCAGCAGCTTTAACACACCCGGGGAGCTGTTTTTT.

This clone was counted between two and nine times. V and J are TRBV7-2 and TRBJ2-5, with D possibly TRBD2 on 7 matching bases. The CDR3 extends over 16 amino acids. Germline V gene lookup returns CDR1 SGHTA and CDR2 FQGNSA. Trimming shortened V by 6 bases and J by 5 bases, and 22 bases separated the two germline ends. CDR3 nucleotides: TGTGCCAGCAGAACGGGGCGGGGGCCCCGCGGGGAGACCCAGTACTTC. It specifies CASRTGRGPRGETQYF.

This clone was seen a few times. The chain couples TRBV5-4 to TRBJ2-5; D possibly corresponds to TRBD2 (5 bases). The CDR3 runs 15 residues. Trimming took off 2 bases at V and 4 bases at J, with 15 bases between the two ends. Germline assignment: CDR1 SGHNT and CDR2 YYREEE (reference sequence). CDR3 region: CASSLSKRDLETQYF. The CDR3 DNA reads as TGTGCCAGCAGCTTAAGTAAACGGGATTTAGAGACCCAGTACTTC.

This clone was seen a handful of times. The rearrangement joins TRBV12-2 to TRBJ1-2; TRBD1 reflects the table's D call only, with no check against the DNA. TRBV12-2 is classified as a pseudogene. The CDR3 contains 12 residues. In DNA, the CDR3 is TGTGCAAGTCGCTTGGGGCCCTATGGCTACACCTTC. Its protein product is CASRLGPYGYTF.

In regard to this clone: Other nucleotide sequences in the sample specify the same CDR3. The chain combines TRBV4-1 with TRBJ2-1, with 9 bases that match TRBD2. V shed 3 bases, J shed 0 bases, and the junction held 15 bases outside the gene matches. CDR3 size: 20 residues. Germline-derived CDR1 and CDR2 are MGHRA and YSYEKL. This CDR3 reads CASSHRSGGPTRSSYNEQFF. CDR3 in DNA: TGCGCCAGCAGCCACCGAAGCGGGGGGCCCACCCGGAGCTCCTACAATGAGCAGTTCTTC.

The chain recombines TRBV27 with TRBJ2-3; 11 bases match TRBD2. The CDR3 is 16 residues long. V was clipped by 7 bases and J by 2 bases; unmatched bases: 8. Germline loops: CDR1 MNHEY, CDR2 SMNVEV (reference sequence). CDR3 nucleotide sequence: TGTGCCAGCACAAGAACTAGCGGGGGATTCACAGATACGCAGTATTTT. It codes for CASTRTSGGFTDTQYF.

The chain combines TRBV11-2 with TRBJ2-3; D remains unclear. Germline CDR1 and CDR2: SGHAT and FQNNGV. Trimming left V 2 bases short and J 6 bases short, with 6 bases between. The length of the CDR3 is 12 residues. CDR3: CASSLIRDTQYF. The CDR3 nucleotides are TGTGCCAGCAGCTTAATTCGTGATACGCAGTATTTT.